The text below deals with one TCR beta chain. Its antigen remains unidentified. A clone one base away is much larger, so this may be a read error. Without the conserved terminal phenylalanine or tryptophan, this CDR3 likely stems from a read error. General study findings and limits: Tumor memory CD4+ T cell TCR gene usage clustered with blood and lymph node memory CD4+ cells and lymph node naive CD4+ cells. The larger-cohort validation was restricted to a single TCR beta V-J rearrangement rather than whole repertoires.

Tregs were sorted as CD4+CD25+CD127-/low cells. Semi-nested PCR with Nested Universal Primer A followed constant-region reverse priming of full-length variable regions. Each CDR3 protein gets one entry after TCRdb re-called the 5' RACE reads with MiXCR. The sample records approximately 10,000 distinct CDR3 sequences, just over 25% being singletons. The sequencing input was Tregs sorted from blood. The source is a female donor with breast cancer.

The CDR3 DNA reads TGTGCCAGCAGTTATGGACTTCTTTACGAGCAGTACTCC. Translation: CASSYGLLYEQYS. The chain joins TRBV6-5 to TRBJ2-7, with D perhaps matching TRBD2 (5 bases). This CDR3 is built from 13 residues. Per the germline V gene, CDR1 is MNHEY and CDR2 is SVGAGI. V lost 3 bases, J lost 4 bases, and 10 bases lay in between.